The rows below give T cell receptor beta chains drawn from one sample of a study of CD8+ T cells in alopecia areata. Only in-frame clones appear in the TCRdb table, and some are missing; sequencing was by immunoSEQ multiplex PCR. The sample consists of about 180,000 clones, 50% to 65% of them appearing once. The input for sequencing was CD8+ T cells sorted from blood, taken at week 24, from a patient treated with tofacitinib. These receptors were obtained from a human donor with alopecia areata. Both conserved end residues are part of each CDR3. The D gene is left open where the match is weak. Rows may omit the clone size; those that give it use once, few, many or a size class.

v_gene	abundance	d_gene	j_gene	CDR3nt	CDR3aa
TRBV4-3	-	-	TRBJ2-7	TGCGCCAGCAGCCAAGACTGGGACAACTACGAGCAGTACTTC	CASSQDWDNYEQYF
TRBV15	-	-	TRBJ2-1	TGTGCCACCAGCAGAGCGAGAGGGAACAATGAGCAGTTCTTC	CATSRARGNNEQFF
TRBV29-1	-	-	TRBJ1-2	TGCAGCGTGAGGGTTAACTATGGCTACACCTTC	CSVRVNYGYTF
TRBV7-3	-	-	TRBJ2-2	TGTGCCAGCAGCTCCAACGGGGGAGATTCCACCGGGGAGCTGTTTTTT	CASSSNGGDSTGELFF
TRBV29-1	-	-	TRBJ2-7	TGCAGCGTTGAATCCTCCGGGGCAACCTACGAGCAGTACTTC	CSVESSGATYEQYF
TRBV2	-	TRBD2	TRBJ2-7	TGTGCCAGCAGGTCCAGCGGGGCCTACGAGCAGTACTTC	CASRSSGAYEQYF
TRBV7-9	few	-	TRBJ2-7	TGTGCCAGCAGCTTGTCTCAGGGCGGCTACGAGCAGTACTTC	CASSLSQGGYEQYF
TRBV5-6	-	-	TRBJ2-3	TGTGCCAGCAGCAATACAGAGGAAGATACGCAGTATTTT	CASSNTEEDTQYF
TRBV7-6	-	TRBD2	TRBJ2-3	TGTGCCAGCAGCGGGACTAGCGGGGCCACAGATACGCAGTATTTT	CASSGTSGATDTQYF
TRBV6-1	many	-	TRBJ1-4	TGTGCCAGCAGTGAAGTCGAGAATGAAAAACTGTTTTTT	CASSEVENEKLFF
TRBV4-1	-	TRBD2	TRBJ2-3	TGCGCCAGCAGCCAGATCCCCCCCGGGGGGGCCTCAGATACGCAGTATTTT	CASSQIPPGGASDTQYF
TRBV2	few	-	TRBJ2-3	TGTGCCAGCAGTGAACTGGGAGGAGGCAGCACAGATACGCAGTATTTT	CASSELGGGSTDTQYF
TRBV29-1	-	TRBD1	TRBJ1-1	TGCAGCGTTGGTGACAGGGGGATGAACACTGAAGCTTTCTTT	CSVGDRGMNTEAFF
TRBV4-3	once	-	TRBJ2-7	TGCGCCAGCAGCGAAGACTACCCGGGGCCCTACGAGCAGTACTTC	CASSEDYPGPYEQYF
TRBV29-1	-	-	TRBJ1-4	TGCAGCGTTGTCGACAACGAAAAACTGTTTTTT	CSVVDNEKLFF
TRBV11-2	-	TRBD2	TRBJ2-3	TGTGCCAGCAGTGGGGAGCGGGGGACGCGCACAGATACGCAGTATTTT	CASSGERGTRTDTQYF
TRBV29-1	-	TRBD1	TRBJ2-1	TGCAGCGTAGAGGGACAGGGCGAGGAGTGGTTCTTC	CSVEGQGEEWFF
TRBV4-3	-	-	TRBJ2-7	TGCGCCAGCAGCCAAGATCAGGGGACTATAACCTACGAGCAGTACTTC	CASSQDQGTITYEQYF
TRBV4-1	-	-	TRBJ2-1	TGCGCCAGCAGCCAACCGACTAGCTCCTACAATGAGCAGTTCTTC	CASSQPTSSYNEQFF
TRBV10-3	few	TRBD1	TRBJ2-3	TGTGCCGCCTCCTCCGGACAGGGCACAGATACGCAGTATTTT	CAASSGQGTDTQYF
TRBV29-1	-	-	TRBJ2-2	TGCAGCGTCTGGACCGGGGAGCTGTTTTTT	CSVWTGELFF
TRBV30	-	-	TRBJ2-3	TGTGCCTGGAGTGTAGTTCTAGATACGCAGTATTTT	CAWSVVLDTQYF
TRBV2	-	-	TRBJ1-5	TGTGCCAGCAGTGGAGGCCAGGGGAATCAGCCCCAGCATTTT	CASSGGQGNQPQHF
TRBV11-2	-	-	TRBJ2-5	TGTGCCAGCAGCTTTTATCGGGGGAAGTACCAAGAGACCCAGTACTTC	CASSFYRGKYQETQYF
TRBV30	-	-	TRBJ1-2	TGTGCCTGGAGGTCATATGGCTACACCTTC	CAWRSYGYTF
TRBV28	-	-	TRBJ2-6	TGTGCCATCGGGTATTCGGTCGGAAGCTCTGGGGCCAACGTCCTGACTTTC	CAIGYSVGSSGANVLTF
TRBV4-3	-	TRBD1	TRBJ2-2	TGCGCCAGCAGCCAAGATTTTACCCCCGGGACAGGTTTCACCGGGGAGCTGTTTTTT	CASSQDFTPGTGFTGELFF
TRBV2	-	-	TRBJ2-5	TGTGCCAGTTTCGACAGCCAAGAGACCCAGTACTTC	CASFDSQETQYF
TRBV6-1	few	TRBD1	TRBJ2-1	TGTGCCAGCGGACAGGGGGGATACAATGAGCAGTTCTTC	CASGQGGYNEQFF
TRBV19	-	-	TRBJ2-3	TGTGCCAGTAGTATAACTACCATAGGGGATACGCAGTATTTT	CASSITTIGDTQYF
TRBV30	once	-	TRBJ2-2	TGTGCCTGGGAGAAGAACACCGGGGAGCTGTTTTTT	CAWEKNTGELFF
TRBV30	-	-	TRBJ1-1	TGTGCCTGGACGGAAGGTAACACTGAAGCTTTCTTT	CAWTEGNTEAFF
TRBV5-8	once	-	TRBJ2-3	TGTGCCAGCAGCTTGGCACAGACTAGCACAGATACGCAGTATTTT	CASSLAQTSTDTQYF
TRBV29-1	-	TRBD2	TRBJ2-5	TGCAGCGTTGAAGTCCCTAGAAGCGGGGGGCCCCAAGAGACCCAGTACTTC	CSVEVPRSGGPQETQYF
TRBV9	few	-	TRBJ1-6	TGTGCCAGCACCCCGAGTGGGGGCATCAGTTCACCCCTCCACTTT	CASTPSGGISSPLHF
TRBV6-5	-	-	TRBJ1-1	TGTGCCAGCAGAATAGGTCAGAACACTGAAGCTTTCTTT	CASRIGQNTEAFF
TRBV9	-	TRBD1	TRBJ2-1	TGTGCCAGCAGCGTTAGGCAGGGGGTCGGGCATGAGCAGTTCTTC	CASSVRQGVGHEQFF
TRBV10-3	-	-	TRBJ2-7	TGTGCCATCAGTGACCCTGGAAAGGGCCACGAGCAGTACTTC	CAISDPGKGHEQYF
TRBV6-1	few	TRBD2	TRBJ2-2	TGTGCCAGCAGTCCTCGGTCCGGGGGGACCGGGGAGCTGTTTTTT	CASSPRSGGTGELFF
TRBV27	once	TRBD2	TRBJ2-3	TGTGCCAGTACTAGCGGGGGTTTCACAGATACGCAGTATTTT	CASTSGGFTDTQYF
TRBV5-5	few	TRBD1	TRBJ1-6	TGTGCCAGCAGCACCGGCGGACAGGGCAGTAATTCACCCCTCCACTTT	CASSTGGQGSNSPLHF